This T cell receptor (beta chain) originates from a study of T cell repertoires in cytomegalovirus infection. This clonotype was found many times. TCRdb independently ran MiXCR on the reads; one entry per CDR3 protein. The sample lists around 230,000 distinct CDR3 sequences; around 6.6% were seen once. The V gene lost 5 bases and the J gene lost 7 bases, with 9 bases spanning the gap. The germline V gene has CDR1 SGHTA and CDR2 FQGNSA. This CDR3 region has 13 residues. The TCR originated in a human donor in good health (CMV status not recorded). Some clones in this sample may be carry-over from other donors' samples. The sample consisted of PBMCs. This chain links TRBV7-2 with TRBJ1-6, with D possibly matching TRBD1 (5 bases). The CDR3 bases are TGTGCCAGCAGCCAAGGGGTGAATTCACCCCTCCACTTT. Translated, it gives CASSQGVNSPLHF.